These 9 T cell receptor beta chains originate from one sample sequenced in a study of Ad26.COV2.S vaccination and SARS-CoV-2 variants. Treatment given: some 20 received Ad26.COV2.S at low or high dose, single or two shots; about 5 received placebo; per-sample allocation not given. At day 63 after the first vaccine or placebo injection, samples were drawn. Clones were sequenced by immunoSEQ multiplex PCR, and TCRdb holds only the in-frame ones, with some missing. This table holds hundreds of thousands of clones, about 89% found once. The source material was peripheral blood, sampled in a trial of Ad26.COV2.S vaccine versus placebo. These receptors came from a person aged 18 to 59 who received the Ad26.COV2.S COVID-19 vaccine or a placebo.

V is TRBV7-7 and J is TRBJ2-7; D might be TRBD1 (6 bases). The germline V and J ends were trimmed by 1 base and 4 bases, with 14 bases remaining between them. The germline gives CDR1 SSHAT, CDR2 FNYEAQ (reference sequence). The CDR3 has 15 residues. The CDR3 sequence is CASSLVHRVVYEQYF. The CDR3 nucleotides are TGTGCCAGCAGCTTAGTTCACAGGGTAGTATACGAGCAGTACTTC.

The rearrangement uses TRBV7-2 and TRBJ2-1, with 10 bases lining up with TRBD2. The CDR3 has 15 residues. Unmatched junction bases numbered 3, after V lost 3 bases and J lost 4 bases. CDR1 is SGHTA and CDR2 is FQGNSA in the germline V gene. CDR3 sequence (DNA): TGTGCCAGCAGCTTTTCTAGCGGGAGTTACAATGAGCAGTTCTTC. The encoded protein is CASSFSSGSYNEQFF.

V and J are TRBV7-8 and TRBJ2-1, with D possibly being TRBD1 or TRBD2 (6 bases each). V was cut by 2 bases and J by 4 bases, with 15 bases left in between. CDR1 SGHVS and CDR2 FQNEAQ come from the germline V gene. The CDR3 has 16 amino acids. The CDR3 nucleotides read TGTGCCAGCAGCTTAATAGGCGGGGACATATACAATGAGCAGTTCTTC. Protein product: CASSLIGGDIYNEQFF. Combining the CDR3 with reference TRBV7-8 and TRBJ2-1 gives the whole variable domain GAGVSQSPRYKVAKRGQDVALRCDPISGHVSLFWYQQALGQGPEFLTYFQNEAQLDKSGLPSDRFFAERPEGSVSTLKIQRTQQEDSAVYLCASSLIGGDIYNEQFFGPGTRLTVL.

This clone is a singleton in its sample. This chain connects TRBV5-1 to TRBJ1-1; 8 bases fit TRBD1. CDR1 is SGHRS and CDR2 is YFSETQ in the germline V gene. Trimming cost V 1 base and J 0 bases; bases outside gene matches: 5. CDR3 length: 16 amino acids. CDR3 nucleotide sequence: TGCGCCAGCAGCTTGACAGGGGGAGTAATGAACACTGAAGCTTTCTTT. Its translation is CASSLTGGVMNTEAFF.

The chain combines TRBV4-3 with TRBJ1-2; no definite D call. The CDR3 length is 14 residues. With 1 base removed from V and 7 bases from J, the gap between germline ends came to 13 bases. Germline V CDR1 and CDR2: LGHNA, YSLEER. The CDR3 bases are TGCGCCAGCAGCCAAGGGGCCGGGCTGGGTGGCTACACCTTC. Amino acid sequence: CASSQGAGLGGYTF.

This chain connects TRBV18 to TRBJ1-5, with unresolved D. This CDR3 is 14 amino acids long. V was shortened by 3 bases and J by 6 bases, with 12 bases between the two germline ends. Germline CDR1 reads KGHSH; CDR2 reads LQKENI. Written as DNA, the CDR3 is TGTGCCAGCTCACCGCCTCAGTCGACTCAGCCCCAGCATTTT. Translated, it gives CASSPPQSTQPQHF.

This chain connects TRBV7-2 to TRBJ2-2, with 11 nucleotides matching TRBD1. This CDR3 is 17 amino acids long. V dropped 1 base and J dropped 4; count of bases not matched to a gene: 5. The germline V gene encodes CDR1 SGHTA and CDR2 FQGNSA. The CDR3 protein is CASSLGSGTGGTGELFF. In DNA, the CDR3 is TGTGCCAGCAGCTTAGGCTCCGGGACAGGGGGCACCGGGGAGCTGTTTTTT.

The chain combines TRBV30 with TRBJ2-3, with TRBD1 as a possible D gene (7 bases). Germline-derived CDR1 and CDR2 are GTSNPN and SVGIG (reference sequence). The germline V and J ends were trimmed by 0 bases and 4 bases, with 14 bases remaining between them. The CDR3 loop spans 15 amino acids. For the CDR3, the DNA is TGTGCCTGGAGTGTAATGCAGGGGGGCGCAGATACGCAGTATTTT. Amino acids: CAWSVMQGGADTQYF.

This clone was counted a single time. V is TRBV6-5 and J is TRBJ2-1; possible D gene TRBD2, 5 bases. CDR1 and CDR2 from the germline V gene are MNHEY and SVGAGI. The CDR3 covers 16 residues. Deletions cut 4 bases from V and 0 bases from J, with 13 bases between. The CDR3 DNA sequence: TGTGCCAGCAGTTCCCCGCGGGCGACCTCCTACAATGAGCAGTTCTTC. Translation gives CASSSPRATSYNEQFF.